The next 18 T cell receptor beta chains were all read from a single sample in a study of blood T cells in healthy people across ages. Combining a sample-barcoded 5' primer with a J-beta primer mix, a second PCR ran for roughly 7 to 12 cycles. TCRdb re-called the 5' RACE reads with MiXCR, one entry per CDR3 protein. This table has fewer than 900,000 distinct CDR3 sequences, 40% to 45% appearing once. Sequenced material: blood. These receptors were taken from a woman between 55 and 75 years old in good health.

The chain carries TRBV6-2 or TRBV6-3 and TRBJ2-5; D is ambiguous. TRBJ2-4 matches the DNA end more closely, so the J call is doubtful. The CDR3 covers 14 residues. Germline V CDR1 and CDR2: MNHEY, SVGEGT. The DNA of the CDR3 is TGTGCCAGCAGTTACTCGAGCACAACGAACATTCAGTACTTC. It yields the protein CASSYSSTTNIQYF.

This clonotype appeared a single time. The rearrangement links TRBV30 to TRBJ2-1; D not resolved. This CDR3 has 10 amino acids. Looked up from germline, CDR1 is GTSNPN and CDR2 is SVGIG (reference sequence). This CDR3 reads CAGKHREQFF. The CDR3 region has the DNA TGTGCTGGAAAACACAGAGAGCAGTTCTTC.

CDR3: CSVVPDRGITNNEQFF. DNA of the CDR3: TGCAGCGTTGTCCCCGACAGGGGGATAACGAACAATGAGCAGTTCTTC. The chain is built from TRBV29-1 and TRBJ2-1; 9 nucleotides agree with TRBD1. The ends lost 4 bases at V and 5 bases at J; junction bases unmatched: 12. This CDR3 is built from 16 residues. Germline lookup yields CDR1 SQVTM and CDR2 ANQGSEA.

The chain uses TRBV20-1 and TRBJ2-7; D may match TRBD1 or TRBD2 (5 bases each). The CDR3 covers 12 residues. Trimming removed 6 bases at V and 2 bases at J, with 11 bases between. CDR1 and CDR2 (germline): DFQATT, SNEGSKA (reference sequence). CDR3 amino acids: CSAEGTAYEQYF. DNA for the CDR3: TGCAGTGCAGAAGGGACGGCCTACGAGCAGTACTTC.

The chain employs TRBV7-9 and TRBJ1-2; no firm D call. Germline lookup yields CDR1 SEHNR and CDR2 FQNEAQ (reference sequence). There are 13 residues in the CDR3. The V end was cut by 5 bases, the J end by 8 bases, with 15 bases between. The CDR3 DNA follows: TGTGCCAGCAGCCCCGCTGGCGGGGTGGGCTACACCTTC. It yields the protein CASSPAGGVGYTF. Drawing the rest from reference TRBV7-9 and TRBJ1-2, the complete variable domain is DTGVSQNPRHKITKRGQNVTFRCDPISEHNRLYWYRQTLGQGPEFLTYFQNEAQLEKSRLLSDRFSAERPKGSFSTLEIQRTEQGDSAMYLCASSPAGGVGYTFGSGTRLTVV.

CDR3 region: CASSRAAQRFYEQYF. The CDR3 DNA sequence: TGTGCCAGCAGCCGAGCCGCCCAGCGGTTCTACGAGCAGTACTTC. The chain carries TRBV3-1 and TRBJ2-4, with D perhaps matching TRBD2 (5 bases). The DNA end lines up better with TRBJ2-7; the J call may be wrong. The CDR3 length is 15 residues. Germline-derived CDR1 and CDR2 are LGHDT and YNNKEL (reference sequence).

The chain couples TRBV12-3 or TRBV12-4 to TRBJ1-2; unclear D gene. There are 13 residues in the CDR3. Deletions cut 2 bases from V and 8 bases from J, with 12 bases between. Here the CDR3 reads CASSLSVLVGYTF. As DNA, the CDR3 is TGTGCCAGCAGTTTATCTGTCCTTGTGGGCTACACCTTC.

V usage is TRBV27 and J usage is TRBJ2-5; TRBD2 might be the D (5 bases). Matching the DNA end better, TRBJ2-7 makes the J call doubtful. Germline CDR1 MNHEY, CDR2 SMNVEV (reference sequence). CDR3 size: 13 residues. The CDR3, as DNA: TGTGCCAGCAGTGATCGCTACGGGAACGAGCAGTACTTC. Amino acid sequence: CASSDRYGNEQYF.

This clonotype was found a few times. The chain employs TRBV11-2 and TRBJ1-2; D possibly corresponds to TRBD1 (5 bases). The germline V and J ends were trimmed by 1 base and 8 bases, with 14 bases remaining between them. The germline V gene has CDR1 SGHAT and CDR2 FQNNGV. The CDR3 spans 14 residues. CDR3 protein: CASSLGGLEIGYTF. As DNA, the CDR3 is TGTGCCAGCAGCTTAGGGGGGTTGGAGATAGGCTACACCTTC.

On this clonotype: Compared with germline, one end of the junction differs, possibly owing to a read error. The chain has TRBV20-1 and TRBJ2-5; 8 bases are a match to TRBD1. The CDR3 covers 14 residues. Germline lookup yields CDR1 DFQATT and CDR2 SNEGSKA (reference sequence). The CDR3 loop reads CSARQGAPQEAQYF. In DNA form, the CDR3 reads TGCAGTGCTAGACAGGGGGCGCCTCAAGAGGCCCAGTACTTC.

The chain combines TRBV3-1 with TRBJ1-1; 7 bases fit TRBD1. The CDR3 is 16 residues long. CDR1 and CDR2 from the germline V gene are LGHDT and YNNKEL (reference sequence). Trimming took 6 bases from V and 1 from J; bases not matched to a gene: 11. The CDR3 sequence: CASSPQGGTSNTEAFF. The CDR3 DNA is TGTGCCAGCAGTCCCCAGGGGGGGACATCGAACACTGAAGCTTTCTTT.

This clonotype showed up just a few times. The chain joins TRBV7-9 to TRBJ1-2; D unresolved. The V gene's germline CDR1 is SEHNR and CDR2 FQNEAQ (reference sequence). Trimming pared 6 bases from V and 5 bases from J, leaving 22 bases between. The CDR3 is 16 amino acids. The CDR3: CASSRDYGKNGYGYTF. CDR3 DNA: TGTGCCAGCAGTCGGGATTATGGGAAAAACGGTTATGGCTACACCTTC.

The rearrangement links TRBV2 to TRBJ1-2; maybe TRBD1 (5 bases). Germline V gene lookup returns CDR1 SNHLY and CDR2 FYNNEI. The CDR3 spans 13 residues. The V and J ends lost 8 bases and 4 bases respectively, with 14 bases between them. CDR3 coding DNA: TGTGCCAGCCAGACAGAAAAGTCCTATGGCTACACCTTC. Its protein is CASQTEKSYGYTF.

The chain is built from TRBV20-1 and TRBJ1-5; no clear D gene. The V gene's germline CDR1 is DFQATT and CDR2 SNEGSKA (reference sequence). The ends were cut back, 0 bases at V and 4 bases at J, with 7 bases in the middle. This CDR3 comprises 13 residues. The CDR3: CSARELGNQPQHF. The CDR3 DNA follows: TGCAGTGCTAGAGAGTTGGGGAATCAGCCCCAGCATTTT.

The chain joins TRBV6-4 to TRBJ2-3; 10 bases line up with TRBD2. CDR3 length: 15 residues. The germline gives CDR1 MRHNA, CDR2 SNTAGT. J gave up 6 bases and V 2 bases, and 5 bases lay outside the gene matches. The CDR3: CASSDEAGGSDTQYF. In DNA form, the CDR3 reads TGTGCCAGCAGTGACGAAGCGGGAGGGTCGGATACGCAGTATTTT.

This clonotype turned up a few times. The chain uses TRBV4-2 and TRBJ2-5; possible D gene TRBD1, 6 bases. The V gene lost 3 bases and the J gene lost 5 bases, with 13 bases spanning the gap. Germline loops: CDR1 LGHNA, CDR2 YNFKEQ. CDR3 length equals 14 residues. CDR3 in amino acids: CASSQKTGRETQYF. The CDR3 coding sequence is TGTGCCAGCAGCCAGAAGACAGGACGGGAGACCCAGTACTTC.

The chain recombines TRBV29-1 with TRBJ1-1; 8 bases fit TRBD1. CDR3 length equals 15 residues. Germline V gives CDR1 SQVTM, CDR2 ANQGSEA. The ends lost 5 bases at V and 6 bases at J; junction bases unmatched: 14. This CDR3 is CSVLRDRTPLAEAFF. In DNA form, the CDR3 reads TGCAGCGTTCTCCGGGACAGGACTCCGTTGGCTGAAGCTTTCTTT.

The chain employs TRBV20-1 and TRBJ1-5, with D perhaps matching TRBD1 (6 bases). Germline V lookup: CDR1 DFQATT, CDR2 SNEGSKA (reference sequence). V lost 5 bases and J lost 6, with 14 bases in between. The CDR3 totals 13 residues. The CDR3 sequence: CSAPNEGVQPQHF. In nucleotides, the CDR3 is TGCAGTGCTCCGAATGAGGGGGTTCAGCCCCAGCATTTT.